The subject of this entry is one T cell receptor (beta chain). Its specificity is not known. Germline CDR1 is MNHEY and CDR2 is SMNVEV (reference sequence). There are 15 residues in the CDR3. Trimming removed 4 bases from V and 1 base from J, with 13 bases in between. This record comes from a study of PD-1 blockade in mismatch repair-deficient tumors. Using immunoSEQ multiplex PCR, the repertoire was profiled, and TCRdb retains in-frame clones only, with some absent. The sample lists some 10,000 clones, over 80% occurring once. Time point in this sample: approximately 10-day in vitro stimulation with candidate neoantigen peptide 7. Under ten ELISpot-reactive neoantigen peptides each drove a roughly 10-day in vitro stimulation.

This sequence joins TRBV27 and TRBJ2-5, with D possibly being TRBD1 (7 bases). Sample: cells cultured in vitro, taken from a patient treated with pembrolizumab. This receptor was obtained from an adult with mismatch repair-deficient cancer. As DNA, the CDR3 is TGTGCCAGCAGTTGGGCAGGGGGGCCCCAAGAGACCCAGTACTTC. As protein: CASSWAGGPQETQYF.